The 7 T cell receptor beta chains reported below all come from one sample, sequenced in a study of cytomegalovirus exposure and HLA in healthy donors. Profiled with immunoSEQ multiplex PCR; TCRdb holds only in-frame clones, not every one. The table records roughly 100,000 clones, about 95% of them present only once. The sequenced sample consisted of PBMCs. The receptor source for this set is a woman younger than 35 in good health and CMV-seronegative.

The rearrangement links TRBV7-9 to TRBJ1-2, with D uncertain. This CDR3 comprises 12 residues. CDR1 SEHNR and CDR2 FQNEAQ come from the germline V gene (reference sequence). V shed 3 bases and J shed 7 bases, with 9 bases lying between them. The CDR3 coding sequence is TGTGCCAGCAGCTTGTGGAGTCTTGGCTACACCTTC. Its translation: CASSLWSLGYTF.

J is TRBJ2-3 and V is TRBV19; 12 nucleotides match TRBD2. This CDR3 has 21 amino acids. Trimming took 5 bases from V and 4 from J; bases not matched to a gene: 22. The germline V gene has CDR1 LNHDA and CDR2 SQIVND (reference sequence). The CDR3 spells CASSPMPGLAGPEGVADTQYF. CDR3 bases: TGTGCCAGTAGTCCGATGCCGGGACTAGCGGGCCCAGAAGGTGTTGCAGATACGCAGTATTTT.

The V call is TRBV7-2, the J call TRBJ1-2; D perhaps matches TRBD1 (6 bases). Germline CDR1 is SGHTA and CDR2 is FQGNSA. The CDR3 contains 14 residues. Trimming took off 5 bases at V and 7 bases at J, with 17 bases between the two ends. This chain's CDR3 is CASSQGRDPLGYTF. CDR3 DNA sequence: TGTGCCAGCAGCCAGGGGCGTGACCCGCTTGGCTACACCTTC.

CDR3 sequence: CASSPTEETQYF. Here the CDR3 DNA reads TGTGCCAGCTCACCGACAGAAGAGACCCAGTACTTC. The chain uses TRBV18 and TRBJ2-5; tentatively, D is TRBD1 (5 bases). Trimming stripped 3 bases from V and 3 bases from J, with 5 bases between. The germline V gene has CDR1 KGHSH and CDR2 LQKENI. The CDR3 is 12 residues long.

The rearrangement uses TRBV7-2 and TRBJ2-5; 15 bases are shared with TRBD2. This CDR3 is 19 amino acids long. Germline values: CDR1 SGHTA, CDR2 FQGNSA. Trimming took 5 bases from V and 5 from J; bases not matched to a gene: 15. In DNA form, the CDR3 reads TGTGCCAGCAGCCCGCAAGGACTAGCGGGGGGGCCTCGGGCGGAGACCCAGTACTTC. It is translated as CASSPQGLAGGPRAETQYF.

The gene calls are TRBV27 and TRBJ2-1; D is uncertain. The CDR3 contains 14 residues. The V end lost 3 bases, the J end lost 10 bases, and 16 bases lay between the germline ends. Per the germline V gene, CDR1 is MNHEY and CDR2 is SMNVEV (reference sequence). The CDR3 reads CASSFIGAPREQFF. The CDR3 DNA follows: TGTGCCAGCAGTTTTATAGGAGCGCCCAGAGAGCAGTTCTTC.

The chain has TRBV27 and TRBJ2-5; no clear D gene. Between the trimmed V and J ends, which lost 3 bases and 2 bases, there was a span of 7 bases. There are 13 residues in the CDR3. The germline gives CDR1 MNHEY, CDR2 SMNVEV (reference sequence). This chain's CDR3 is CASSFGQQETQYF. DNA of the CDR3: TGTGCCAGCAGTTTTGGGCAGCAAGAGACCCAGTACTTC.